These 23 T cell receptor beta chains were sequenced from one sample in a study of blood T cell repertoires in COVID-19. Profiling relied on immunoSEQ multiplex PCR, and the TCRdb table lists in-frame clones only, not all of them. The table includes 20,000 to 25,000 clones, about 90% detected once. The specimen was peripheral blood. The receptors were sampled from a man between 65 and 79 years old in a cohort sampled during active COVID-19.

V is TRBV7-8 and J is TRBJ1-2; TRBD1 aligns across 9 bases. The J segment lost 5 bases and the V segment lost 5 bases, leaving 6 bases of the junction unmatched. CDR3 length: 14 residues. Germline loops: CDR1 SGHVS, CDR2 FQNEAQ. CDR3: CASSPGQGLYGYTF. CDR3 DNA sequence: TGTGCCAGCAGCCCCGGACAGGGGCTGTATGGCTACACCTTC.

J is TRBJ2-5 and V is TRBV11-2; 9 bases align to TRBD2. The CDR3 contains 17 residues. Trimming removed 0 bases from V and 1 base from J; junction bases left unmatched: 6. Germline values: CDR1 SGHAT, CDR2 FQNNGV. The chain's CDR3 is CASSLDLLAGLQETQYF. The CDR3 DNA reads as TGTGCCAGCAGCTTAGATCTACTAGCGGGCCTCCAAGAGACCCAGTACTTC.

The DNA of the CDR3 is TGTGCCAGCAGTTTATTCTCGCCAGGGGAGGGCACCGGGGAGCTGTTTTTT. It is translated as CASSLFSPGEGTGELFF. The V gene is TRBV28, the J gene TRBJ2-2; a weak D match, TRBD2 (7 bases). Germline V gives CDR1 MDHEN, CDR2 SYDVKM. Trimming removed 1 base at V and 4 bases at J, with 16 bases between. The CDR3 totals 17 residues.

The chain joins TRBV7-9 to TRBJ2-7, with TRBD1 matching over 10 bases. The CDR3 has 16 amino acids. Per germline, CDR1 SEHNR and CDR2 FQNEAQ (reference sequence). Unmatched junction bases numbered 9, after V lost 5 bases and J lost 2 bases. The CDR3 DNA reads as TGTGCCAGCAGCCCGAGGGCAGGACAGGGGGCCTACGAGCAGTACTTC. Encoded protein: CASSPRAGQGAYEQYF.

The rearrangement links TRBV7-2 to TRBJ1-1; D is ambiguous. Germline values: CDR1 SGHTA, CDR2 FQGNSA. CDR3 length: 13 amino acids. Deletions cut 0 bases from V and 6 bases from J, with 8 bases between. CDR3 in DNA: TGTGCCAGCAGCTTAGCTCGAACGGCTGAAGCTTTCTTT. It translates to CASSLARTAEAFF. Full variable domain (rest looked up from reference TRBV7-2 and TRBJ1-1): GAGVSQSPSNKVTEKGKDVELRCDPISGHTALYWYRQSLGQGLEFLIYFQGNSAPDKSGLPSDRFSAERTGGSVSTLTIQRTQQEDSAVYLCASSLARTAEAFFGQGTRLTVV.

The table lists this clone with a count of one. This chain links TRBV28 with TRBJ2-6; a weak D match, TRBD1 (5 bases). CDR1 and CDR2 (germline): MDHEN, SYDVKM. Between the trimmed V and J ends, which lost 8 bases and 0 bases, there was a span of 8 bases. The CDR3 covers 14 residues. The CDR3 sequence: CASGAVSGANVLTF. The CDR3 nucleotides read TGTGCCAGCGGGGCCGTCTCTGGGGCCAACGTCCTGACTTTC.

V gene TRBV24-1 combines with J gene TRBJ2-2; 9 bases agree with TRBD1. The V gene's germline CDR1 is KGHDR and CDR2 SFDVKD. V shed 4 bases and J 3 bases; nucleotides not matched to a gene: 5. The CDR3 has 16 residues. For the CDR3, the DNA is TGTGCCACCAGTGAACCGGGACAGGGCTACACCGGGGAGCTGTTTTTT. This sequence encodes CATSEPGQGYTGELFF.

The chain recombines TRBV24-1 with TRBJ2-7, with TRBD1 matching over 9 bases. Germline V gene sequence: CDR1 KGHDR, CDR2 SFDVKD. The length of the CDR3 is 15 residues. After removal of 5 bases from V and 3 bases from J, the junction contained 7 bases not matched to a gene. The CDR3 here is CATSGGTGNIYEQYF. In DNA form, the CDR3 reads TGTGCCACCAGTGGCGGGACAGGGAATATCTACGAGCAGTACTTC.

The CDR3 DNA is TGTGCCAGCAGCTTATTTGGGACAGGGGCCACTGAAGCTTTCTTT. It translates to CASSLFGTGATEAFF. This chain joins TRBV7-9 and TRBJ1-1, with 10 positions matching TRBD1. V lost 2 bases and J lost 4; bases outside the gene matches: 4. The germline gives CDR1 SEHNR, CDR2 FQNEAQ (reference sequence). The CDR3 loop spans 15 amino acids.

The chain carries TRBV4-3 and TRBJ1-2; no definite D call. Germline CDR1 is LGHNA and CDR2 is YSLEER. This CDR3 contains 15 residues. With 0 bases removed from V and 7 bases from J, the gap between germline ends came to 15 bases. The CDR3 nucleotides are TGCGCCAGCAGCCAAGAACCAGGCGCGAAAGCTGGCTACACCTTC. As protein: CASSQEPGAKAGYTF.

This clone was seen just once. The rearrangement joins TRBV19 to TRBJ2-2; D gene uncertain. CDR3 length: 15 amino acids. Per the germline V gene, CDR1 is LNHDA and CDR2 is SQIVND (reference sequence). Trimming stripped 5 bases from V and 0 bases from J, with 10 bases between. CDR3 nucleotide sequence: TGTGCCAGTAGTGTCATAAGCTCGAACACCGGGGAGCTGTTTTTT. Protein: CASSVISSNTGELFF.

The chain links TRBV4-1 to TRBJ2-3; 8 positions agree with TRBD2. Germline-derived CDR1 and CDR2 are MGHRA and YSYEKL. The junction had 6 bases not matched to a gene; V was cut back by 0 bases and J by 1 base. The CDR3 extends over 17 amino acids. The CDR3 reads CASSQDLYGGGTDTQYF. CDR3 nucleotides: TGCGCCAGCAGCCAAGACCTTTACGGGGGGGGCACAGATACGCAGTATTTT.

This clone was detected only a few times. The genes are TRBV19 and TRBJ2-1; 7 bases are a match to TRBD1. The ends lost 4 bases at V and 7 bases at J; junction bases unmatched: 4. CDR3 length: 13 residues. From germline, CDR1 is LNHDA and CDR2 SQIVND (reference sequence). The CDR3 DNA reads TGTGCCAGTAGTAGGGGACAGCGAAATGAGCAGTTCTTC. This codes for CASSRGQRNEQFF.

DNA of the CDR3: TGTGCCAGCAGCCACTTAATTGGACAGGGTCATGAAAAACTGTTTTTT. Translating it yields CASSHLIGQGHEKLFF. V is TRBV7-9 and J is TRBJ1-4, with 8 bases identical to TRBD1. The J segment lost 6 bases and the V segment lost 5 bases, leaving 11 bases of the junction unmatched. The CDR3 runs 16 residues. Per germline, CDR1 SEHNR and CDR2 FQNEAQ (reference sequence).

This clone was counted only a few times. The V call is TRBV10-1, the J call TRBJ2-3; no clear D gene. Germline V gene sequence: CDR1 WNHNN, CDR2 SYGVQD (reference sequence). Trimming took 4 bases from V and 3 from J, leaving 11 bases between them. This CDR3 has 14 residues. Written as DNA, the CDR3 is TGCGCCAGCAGTGGAAGGCTAGTGACAGATACGCAGTATTTT. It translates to CASSGRLVTDTQYF.

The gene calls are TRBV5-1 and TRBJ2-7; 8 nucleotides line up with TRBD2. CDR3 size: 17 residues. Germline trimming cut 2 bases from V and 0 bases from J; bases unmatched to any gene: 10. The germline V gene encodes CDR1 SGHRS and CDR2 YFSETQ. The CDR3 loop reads CASSFLAGSGSSYEQYF. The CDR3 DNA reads TGCGCCAGCAGCTTTCTAGCGGGCTCTGGGAGCTCCTACGAGCAGTACTTC.

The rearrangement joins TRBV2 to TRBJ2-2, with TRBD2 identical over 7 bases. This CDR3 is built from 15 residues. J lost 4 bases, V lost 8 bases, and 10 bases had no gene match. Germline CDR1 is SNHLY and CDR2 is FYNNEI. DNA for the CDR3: TGTGCCAGCTGTGCGCGGGAGACTGGCACCGGGGAGCTGTTTTTT. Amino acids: CASCARETGTGELFF. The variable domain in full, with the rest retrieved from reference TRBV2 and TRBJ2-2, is EPEVTQTPSHQVTQMGQEVILRCVPISNHLYFYWYRQILGQKVEFLVSFYNNEISEKSEIFDDQFSVERPDGSNFTLKIRSTKLEDSAMYFCASCARETGTGELFFGEGSRLTVL.

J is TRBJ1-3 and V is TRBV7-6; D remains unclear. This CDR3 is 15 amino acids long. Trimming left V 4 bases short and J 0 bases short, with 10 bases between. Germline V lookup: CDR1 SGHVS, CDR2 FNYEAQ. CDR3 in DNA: TGTGCCAGCAGCTCTGAACTCACCTCTGGAAACACCATATATTTT. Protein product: CASSSELTSGNTIYF.

The CDR3: CASSSWGQGFPGTQYF. CDR3 bases: TGTGCCAGCAGTTCTTGGGGACAGGGGTTTCCAGGGACCCAGTACTTC. The rearrangement joins TRBV28 to TRBJ2-5, with 10 bases that match TRBD1. This CDR3 region has 16 residues. With 4 bases clipped from V and 7 bases from J, the junction kept 12 bases outside the gene matches. Germline V gene lookup returns CDR1 MDHEN and CDR2 SYDVKM.

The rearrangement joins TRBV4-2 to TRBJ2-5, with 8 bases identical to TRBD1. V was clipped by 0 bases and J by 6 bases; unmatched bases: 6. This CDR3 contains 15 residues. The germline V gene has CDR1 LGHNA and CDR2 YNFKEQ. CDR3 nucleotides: TGTGCCAGCAGCCAAGAAAGACAGGGGCGGAAGACCCAGTACTTC. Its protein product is CASSQERQGRKTQYF.

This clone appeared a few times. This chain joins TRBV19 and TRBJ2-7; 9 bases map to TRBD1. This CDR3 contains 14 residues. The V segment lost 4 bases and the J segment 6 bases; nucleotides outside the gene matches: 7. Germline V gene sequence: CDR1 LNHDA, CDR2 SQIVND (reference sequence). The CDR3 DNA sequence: TGTGCCAGTAGTAGCCGGGACAGGGAACGCGAGCAGTACTTC. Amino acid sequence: CASSSRDREREQYF.

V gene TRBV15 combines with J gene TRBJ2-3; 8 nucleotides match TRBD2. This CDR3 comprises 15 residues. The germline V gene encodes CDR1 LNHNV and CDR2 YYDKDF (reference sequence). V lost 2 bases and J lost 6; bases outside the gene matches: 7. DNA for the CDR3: TGTGCCACCAGCAGAACAGCGGGGGTCAGGGATACGCAGTATTTT. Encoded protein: CATSRTAGVRDTQYF.

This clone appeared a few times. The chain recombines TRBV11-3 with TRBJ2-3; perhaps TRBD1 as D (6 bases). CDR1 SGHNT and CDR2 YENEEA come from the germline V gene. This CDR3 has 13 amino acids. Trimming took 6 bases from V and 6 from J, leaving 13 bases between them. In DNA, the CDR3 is TGTGCCAGCAGTTCAGGGGTTTGGGATACGCAGTATTTT. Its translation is CASSSGVWDTQYF.